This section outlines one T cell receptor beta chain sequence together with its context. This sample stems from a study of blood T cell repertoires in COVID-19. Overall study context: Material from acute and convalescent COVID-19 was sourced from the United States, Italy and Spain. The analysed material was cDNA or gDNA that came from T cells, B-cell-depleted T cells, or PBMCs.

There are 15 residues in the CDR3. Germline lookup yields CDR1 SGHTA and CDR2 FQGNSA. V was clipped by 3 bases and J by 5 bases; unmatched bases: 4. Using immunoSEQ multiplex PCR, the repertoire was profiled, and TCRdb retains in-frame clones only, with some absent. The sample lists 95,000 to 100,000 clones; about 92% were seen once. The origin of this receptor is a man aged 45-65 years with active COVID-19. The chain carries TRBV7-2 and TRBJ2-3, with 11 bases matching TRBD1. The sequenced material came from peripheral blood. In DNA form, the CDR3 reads TGTGCCAGCAGCTTGATGGGACAGGGGGGAGATACGCAGTATTTT. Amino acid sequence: CASSLMGQGGDTQYF.